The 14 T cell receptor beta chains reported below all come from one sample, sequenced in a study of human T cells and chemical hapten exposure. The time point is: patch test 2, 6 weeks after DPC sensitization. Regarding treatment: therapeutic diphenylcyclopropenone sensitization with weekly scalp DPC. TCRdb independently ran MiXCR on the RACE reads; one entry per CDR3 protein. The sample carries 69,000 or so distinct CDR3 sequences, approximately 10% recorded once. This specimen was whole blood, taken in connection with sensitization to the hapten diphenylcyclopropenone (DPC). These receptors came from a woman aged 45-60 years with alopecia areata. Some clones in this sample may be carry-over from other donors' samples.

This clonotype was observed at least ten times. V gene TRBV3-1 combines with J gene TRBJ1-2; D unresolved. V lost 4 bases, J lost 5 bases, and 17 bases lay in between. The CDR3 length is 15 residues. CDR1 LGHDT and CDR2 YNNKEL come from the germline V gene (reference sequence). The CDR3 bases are TGTGCCAGCAGCCTCTCGACCAGTCCCGCTTATGGCTACACCTTC. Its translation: CASSLSTSPAYGYTF.

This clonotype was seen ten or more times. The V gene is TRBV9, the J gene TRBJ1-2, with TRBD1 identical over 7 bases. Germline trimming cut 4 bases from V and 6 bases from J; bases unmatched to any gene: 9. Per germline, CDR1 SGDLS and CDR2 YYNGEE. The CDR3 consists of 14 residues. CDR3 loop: CASSQFNRGDGYTF. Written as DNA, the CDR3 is TGTGCCAGCAGCCAATTTAACAGGGGCGATGGCTACACCTTC. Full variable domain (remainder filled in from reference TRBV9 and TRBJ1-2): DSGVTQTPKHLITATGQRVTLRCSPRSGDLSVYWYQQSLDQGLQFLIQYYNGEERAKGNILERFSAQQFPDLHSELNLSSLELGDSALYFCASSQFNRGDGYTFGSGTRLTVV.

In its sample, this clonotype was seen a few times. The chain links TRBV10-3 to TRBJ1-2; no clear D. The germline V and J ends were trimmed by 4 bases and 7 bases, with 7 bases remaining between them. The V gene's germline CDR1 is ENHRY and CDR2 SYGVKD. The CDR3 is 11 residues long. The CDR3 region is CAISGGRGYTF. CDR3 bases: TGTGCCATCAGTGGAGGGCGTGGCTACACCTTC.

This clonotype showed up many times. CDR3 region: CAISDPTSGRGGELFF. In DNA form, the CDR3 reads TGTGCCATCAGCGACCCCACTAGCGGGAGGGGCGGGGAGCTGTTTTTT. The rearrangement joins TRBV10-3 to TRBJ2-2, with TRBD2 matching over 13 bases. Unmatched junction bases numbered 8, after V lost 6 bases and J lost 7 bases. The CDR3 is made up of 16 amino acids. The germline CDR1 and CDR2 sequences are ENHRY and SYGVKD.

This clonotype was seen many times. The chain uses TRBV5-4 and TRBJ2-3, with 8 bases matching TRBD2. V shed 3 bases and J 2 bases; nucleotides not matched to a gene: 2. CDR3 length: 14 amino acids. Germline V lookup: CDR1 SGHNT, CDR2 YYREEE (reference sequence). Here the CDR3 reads CASSSGLVTDTQYF. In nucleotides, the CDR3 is TGTGCCAGCAGCTCGGGACTAGTCACAGATACGCAGTATTTT.

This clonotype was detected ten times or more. CDR3 in amino acids: CASSSEIAVGTGELFF. In nucleotides, the CDR3 is TGTGCCAGCAGCTCAGAAATTGCGGTGGGGACCGGGGAGCTGTTTTTT. The V gene is TRBV9, the J gene TRBJ2-2; no clear D. Per the germline V gene, CDR1 is SGDLS and CDR2 is YYNGEE. V shed 4 bases and J shed 5 bases, with 18 bases lying between them. The CDR3 extends over 16 amino acids.

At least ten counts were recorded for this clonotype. CDR3 sequence: CASSPTPTTDTQYF. In DNA form, the CDR3 reads TGTGCCAGCAGCCCTACCCCTACCACAGATACGCAGTATTTT. The chain carries TRBV7-9 and TRBJ2-3, with D uncertain. There are 14 residues in the CDR3. Trimming took off 5 bases at V and 2 bases at J, with 11 bases between the two ends. From germline, CDR1 is SEHNR and CDR2 FQNEAQ (reference sequence).

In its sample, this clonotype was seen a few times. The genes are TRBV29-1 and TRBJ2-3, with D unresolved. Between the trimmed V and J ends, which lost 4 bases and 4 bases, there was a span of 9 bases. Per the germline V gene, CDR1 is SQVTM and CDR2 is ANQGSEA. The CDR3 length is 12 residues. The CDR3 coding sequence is TGCAGCGTTGGTGAGGTCGCAGATACGCAGTATTTT. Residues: CSVGEVADTQYF.

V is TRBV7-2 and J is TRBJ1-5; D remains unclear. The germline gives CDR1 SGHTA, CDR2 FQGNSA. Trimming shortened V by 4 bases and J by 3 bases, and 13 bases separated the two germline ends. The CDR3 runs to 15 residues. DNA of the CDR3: TGTGCCAGCAGCTCCCGTAGCGGAGACAATCAGCCCCAGCATTTT. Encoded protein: CASSSRSGDNQPQHF.

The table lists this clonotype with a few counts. This chain's CDR3 is CASSLWAQSTDTQYF. The CDR3 nucleotides are TGTGCCAGCAGCCTCTGGGCGCAGAGCACAGATACGCAGTATTTT. The rearrangement uses TRBV7-9 and TRBJ2-3; D is unclear. In germline, CDR1 is SEHNR, CDR2 FQNEAQ (reference sequence). CDR3 size: 15 residues. V shed 5 bases and J shed 0 bases, with 12 bases lying between them. The whole variable domain, remainder taken from reference TRBV7-9 and TRBJ2-3, is DTGVSQNPRHKITKRGQNVTFRCDPISEHNRLYWYRQTLGQGPEFLTYFQNEAQLEKSRLLSDRFSAERPKGSFSTLEIQRTEQGDSAMYLCASSLWAQSTDTQYFGPGTRLTVL.

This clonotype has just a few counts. Here the CDR3 DNA reads TGCGCCAGCAGCACCCCCAAACTAGCGGGGGCCTACGAGCAGTACTTC. It codes for CASSTPKLAGAYEQYF. V and J are TRBV5-1 and TRBJ2-7, with 11 bases lining up with TRBD2. Trimming took 4 bases from V and 2 from J; bases not matched to a gene: 8. The CDR3 spans 16 residues. Germline CDR1 is SGHRS and CDR2 is YFSETQ. Supplemented by reference TRBV5-1 and TRBJ2-7, the full variable domain reads KAGVTQTPRYLIKTRGQQVTLSCSPISGHRSVSWYQQTPGQGLQFLFEYFSETQRNKGNFPGRFSGRQFSNSRSEMNVSTLELGDSALYLCASSTPKLAGAYEQYFGPGTRLTVT.

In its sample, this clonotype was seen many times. The CDR3 DNA follows: TGCAGCGTTGGGAGGGACACAACGAACACTGAAGCTTTCTTT. Its translation: CSVGRDTTNTEAFF. J is TRBJ1-1 and V is TRBV29-1, with a tentative D call TRBD1 (6 bases). V was clipped by 4 bases and J by 1 base, with 13 bases between them. Germline V gene sequence: CDR1 SQVTM, CDR2 ANQGSEA. This CDR3 has 14 residues.

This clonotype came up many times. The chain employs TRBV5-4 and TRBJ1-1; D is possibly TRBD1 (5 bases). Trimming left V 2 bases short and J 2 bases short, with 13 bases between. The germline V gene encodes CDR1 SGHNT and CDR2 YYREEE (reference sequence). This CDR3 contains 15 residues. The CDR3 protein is CASSLEGARNTEAFF. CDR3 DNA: TGTGCCAGCAGCTTAGAAGGGGCGCGAAACACTGAAGCTTTCTTT.

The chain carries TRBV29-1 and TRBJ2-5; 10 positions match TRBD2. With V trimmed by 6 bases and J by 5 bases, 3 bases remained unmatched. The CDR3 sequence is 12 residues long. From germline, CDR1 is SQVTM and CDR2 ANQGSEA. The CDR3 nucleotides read TGCAGCGTGCTAGCGGGAGTCGAGACCCAGTACTTC. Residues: CSVLAGVETQYF.